The rows below give T cell receptor beta chains drawn from one sample of a study of T cells after yellow fever vaccination. TCRdb re-analysed the 5' RACE reads in MiXCR, keeping a single row per CDR3 protein. The sample contains 400,000 or so distinct CDR3 sequences, around 6.4% of which appear only once. This sample comprised PBMCs, obtained 5 days after the yellow fever booster vaccination. All receptors come from a man aged 25 to 40 who received the YFV17D yellow fever vaccine. Each CDR3 is given with its conserved first and last residue. The order of the fields is J gene, clone size, V gene, D gene, CDR3 DNA, CDR3 protein. A D gene is named only where the DNA matches it firmly. Clone size is stated in some rows and not others, as once, few, many or a class when expanded.

TRBJ2-5 | many | TRBV7-9 | TRBD2 | TGTGCCAGCAGCACCGGACTAGCGGTAGAGACCCAGTACTTC | CASSTGLAVETQYF
TRBJ2-5 | NA | TRBV11-2 | TRBD2 | TGTGCCAGCAGCCAGGGACTAGCGGAGGCCGAGACCCAGTACTTC | CASSQGLAEAETQYF
TRBJ2-5 | NA | TRBV11-2 | NA | TGTGCCAGCAGCTTATCACAGGGCCCATGGGCCCAGTACTTC | CASSLSQGPWAQYF
TRBJ2-2 | many | TRBV20-1 | TRBD2 | TGCAGTGCTAAGGGACTAGCGGGAGTGGCCGGGGAGCTGTTTTTT | CSAKGLAGVAGELFF
TRBJ2-7 | many | TRBV28 | NA | TGTGCCAGCAGGGGGGTGCCCCGCGAGCAGTACTTC | CASRGVPREQYF
TRBJ2-3 | NA | TRBV20-1 | NA | TGCAGTGCCCCTCCACTCACAGATACGCAGTATTTT | CSAPPLTDTQYF
TRBJ2-7 | many | TRBV30 | NA | TGTGCCTGGAGTATCGCCCTACCATCTCTCTACGAGCAGTACTTC | CAWSIALPSLYEQYF
TRBJ2-2 | NA | TRBV29-1 | NA | TGCAGCTGCGTTCTCGGGAGTAAGCGTTCGAACACCGGGGAGCTGTTTTTT | CSCVLGSKRSNTGELFF
TRBJ2-1 | NA | TRBV30 | NA | TGTGCCTGGAGTCCCCCGTCGAGATATGAGCAGTTCTTC | CAWSPPSRYEQFF
TRBJ2-1 | NA | TRBV6-2/TRBV6-3 | NA | TGTGCCAGCAGCCAGGACATATACAATGAGCAGTTCTTC | CASSQDIYNEQFF
TRBJ2-5 | few | TRBV14 | NA | TGTGCCAGCAGCCAAGTCCAGGTACAAGAGACCCAGTACTTC | CASSQVQVQETQYF
TRBJ2-1 | NA | TRBV14 | TRBD2 | TGTGCCAGTTCGGGGCGGGAGCGCTACAATGAGCAGTTCTTC | CASSGRERYNEQFF
TRBJ2-5 | many | TRBV15 | NA | TGTGCCACCAGCAGAGTTGGTCGCGGGGAGACCCAGTACTTC | CATSRVGRGETQYF
TRBJ1-5 | NA | TRBV6-5 | NA | TGTGCCAGCAGTTACTCGACCGAAACTTTCAATCAGCCCCAGCATTTT | CASSYSTETFNQPQHF
TRBJ2-7 | NA | TRBV10-3 | NA | TGTGCCATCCGGGCGGCTTTAGACGAGCAGTGCTTC | CAIRAALDEQCF
TRBJ1-6 | NA | TRBV6-1 | NA | TGTGCCAGCAACGGGGCCTCCGCGGCCAATTCACCCCTCCACTTT | CASNGASAANSPLHF
TRBJ2-5 | few | TRBV7-2 | NA | TGTGCCAGCAGCACCCACGGATTAAGAGGGGAGACCCAGTACTTC | CASSTHGLRGETQYF
TRBJ2-7 | few | TRBV5-1 | TRBD2 | TGCGCCAGCAGCTTTAGGCTAGCGGAGCAGGGTTGGGGCGAGCAGTACTTC | CASSFRLAEQGWGEQYF
TRBJ2-3 | many | TRBV7-9 | TRBD1 | TGTGCCAGCAGTCGACAGGGCCGTCGGGACACAGATACGCAGTATTTT | CASSRQGRRDTDTQYF
TRBJ2-2 | NA | TRBV5-5 | NA | TGTGCCAGCAGCCGGGACGGCGCGAACACCGGGGAGCTGTTTTTT | CASSRDGANTGELFF
TRBJ1-1 | few | TRBV7-2 | NA | TGTGCCAGCAGCTCGGCCATTTGGGGCGCTTTGAGGACTGAAGCTTTCTTT | CASSSAIWGALRTEAFF
TRBJ2-1 | many | TRBV7-2 | NA | TGTGCCAGCAGACAAGGTCTACGTGTCTACAATGAGCAGTTCTTC | CASRQGLRVYNEQFF
TRBJ2-7 | NA | TRBV7-2 | NA | TGTGCCAGCAGCCAGGACCCGGGGGACTACGAGCAGTACTTC | CASSQDPGDYEQYF
TRBJ2-3 | NA | TRBV29-1 | TRBD2 | TGCAGCGTCCGCCTGGGGCTAGCGGGAGTCACAGATACGCAGTATTTT | CSVRLGLAGVTDTQYF
TRBJ1-5 | NA | TRBV5-5 | NA | TGTGCCAGCAGCTCCGCAGATAAATGGTGGACCAGCGGTGAGCCCCAGCATTTT | CASSSADKWWTSGEPQHF
TRBJ2-3 | many | TRBV7-2 | NA | TGTGCCAGCAGCCCAGGTCCGGGGAGGAATACGCAGTATTTT | CASSPGPGRNTQYF
TRBJ1-2 | NA | TRBV28 | TRBD1 | TGTGCCAGCAGTTTGACAGGGGGCCGCAACTATGGCTACACCTTC | CASSLTGGRNYGYTF
TRBJ2-7 | few | TRBV7-8 | NA | TGTGCCAGCAGCCCACCGACGGGACACGGCTACGAGCAGTACTTC | CASSPPTGHGYEQYF
TRBJ2-3 | many | TRBV15 | NA | TGTGCCACCAGGGGGACAAGTTTCACAGATACGCAGTATTTT | CATRGTSFTDTQYF
TRBJ2-5 | NA | TRBV20-1 | TRBD2 | TGCAGTGCCCCCCGGGAGGGCCTTGAGACCCAGTACTTC | CSAPREGLETQYF
TRBJ2-7 | NA | TRBV7-2 | TRBD1 | TGTGCCAGCAGCCCCAGCCGACAGGGGGCTCTCCGCGAGCAGTACTTC | CASSPSRQGALREQYF
TRBJ1-1 | few | TRBV6-6 | NA | TGTGCCAGCATGGTAGGGGGGGAAGCTTTCTTT | CASMVGGEAFF
TRBJ2-1 | NA | TRBV25-1 | NA | TGTGCCAGCCTCGAATTGGGGAGGCAGTTCTTC | CASLELGRQFF
TRBJ2-1 | many | TRBV9 | TRBD2 | TGTGCCAGCAGCGGTCCACTTACTAGCGGGAGATCCTACAATGAGCAGTTCTTC | CASSGPLTSGRSYNEQFF
TRBJ2-7 | NA | TRBV9 | NA | TGTGCCAGCAGCGTCACGGGAGCAGGCGAGCAGTACTTC | CASSVTGAGEQYF
TRBJ2-3 | many | TRBV19 | TRBD1 | TGTGCCAGTACGGGCGACAGGGGAAGCACAGATACGCAGTATTTT | CASTGDRGSTDTQYF
TRBJ2-1 | NA | TRBV12-3/TRBV12-4 | NA | TGTGCCGTCCGCCAGGGGACCTACAATGAGCAGTTCTTC | CAVRQGTYNEQFF
TRBJ2-2 | NA | TRBV12-3/TRBV12-4 | TRBD2 | TGTGCCAGCACCCCGGGACTAGGGGCCACCGGGGAGCTGTTTTTT | CASTPGLGATGELFF
TRBJ2-1 | NA | TRBV28 | NA | TGTGCCAGCAATCCCAAGAGGGGGAGCTATGAGCAGTTCTTC | CASNPKRGSYEQFF
TRBJ1-2 | many | TRBV25-1 | NA | TGTGCCAGCAGAGACACTAACTATGGCTACACCTTC | CASRDTNYGYTF
TRBJ1-6 | NA | TRBV9 | NA | TGTGCCAGCAGCGACAGAAATTCACCCCTCCACTTT | CASSDRNSPLHF
TRBJ2-1 | many | TRBV7-2 | TRBD2 | TGTGCCAGCAGCTCGCGCGGGAGGGGGTACAATGAGCAGTTCTTC | CASSSRGRGYNEQFF
TRBJ2-6 | NA | TRBV7-3 | TRBD2 | TGTGCCAGCAGCCCATCGGGGACTAGCGGGAGTTTGGGGGCCAACGTCCTGACTTTC | CASSPSGTSGSLGANVLTF
TRBJ1-5 | few | TRBV27 | TRBD1 | TGTGCCAGCAGTATGGGACAGAATCAGCCCCAGCATTTT | CASSMGQNQPQHF
TRBJ2-1 | NA | TRBV5-6 | TRBD2 | TGTGCCAGCAGCTTGGCCGGGACTAGCAAGTTCTTC | CASSLAGTSKFF
TRBJ1-5 | many | TRBV7-8 | NA | TGTGCCAGCAGCTTAGGGGCAGCACACAATCAGCCCCAGCATTTT | CASSLGAAHNQPQHF
TRBJ2-7 | many | TRBV2 | TRBD1 | TGTGCCAGCAGGGGACAGGGGGACGAGCAGTACTTC | CASRGQGDEQYF
TRBJ1-1 | few | TRBV18 | NA | TGTGCCAGCTCAAGAGGGAGTGAAGGCACTGAAGCTTTCTTT | CASSRGSEGTEAFF
TRBJ2-3 | many | TRBV5-1 | TRBD2 | TGCGCCAGCAGCTTGGAAGCGGGGCTCGATACGCAGTATTTT | CASSLEAGLDTQYF
TRBJ2-6 | many | TRBV12-3/TRBV12-4 | NA | TGTGCCAGCGGGAGGAACTCTGGGGCCAACGTCCTGACTTTC | CASGRNSGANVLTF
TRBJ2-7 | many | TRBV10-2 | NA | TGCGCCAGCAGTGAGAGGGCTAGCTACGAGCAGTACTTC | CASSERASYEQYF
TRBJ2-2 | few | TRBV11-2 | NA | TGTGCCAGCAGCCCTTCTTGGTCCGGGGAGCTGTTTTTT | CASSPSWSGELFF
TRBJ2-1 | NA | TRBV29-1 | NA | TGCAGCGTTGAACACTGGGACCCAAGGGATGAGCAGTTCTTC | CSVEHWDPRDEQFF
TRBJ2-7 | many | TRBV5-5 | TRBD1 | TGTGCCAGCAGCCCCGGGACAGGGTTTTTCGAGCAGTACTTC | CASSPGTGFFEQYF
TRBJ2-7 | NA | TRBV7-2 | NA | TGTGCCAGCAGCTTAGGGCAGGGGAGCTCCTACGAGCAGTACTTC | CASSLGQGSSYEQYF
TRBJ2-3 | NA | TRBV7-2 | NA | TGTGCCAGCAGCTTCGAGGCTAGAACCACAGATACGCAGTATTTT | CASSFEARTTDTQYF
TRBJ1-1 | many | TRBV7-2 | TRBD1 | TGTGCCAGCAGCTTGCGGACAGGGGAAACTGAAGCTTTCTTT | CASSLRTGETEAFF
TRBJ2-2 | few | TRBV30 | NA | TGTGCCTGGAGTCAACGGGGGCGGTCGGGCACCGGGGAGCTGTTTTTT | CAWSQRGRSGTGELFF